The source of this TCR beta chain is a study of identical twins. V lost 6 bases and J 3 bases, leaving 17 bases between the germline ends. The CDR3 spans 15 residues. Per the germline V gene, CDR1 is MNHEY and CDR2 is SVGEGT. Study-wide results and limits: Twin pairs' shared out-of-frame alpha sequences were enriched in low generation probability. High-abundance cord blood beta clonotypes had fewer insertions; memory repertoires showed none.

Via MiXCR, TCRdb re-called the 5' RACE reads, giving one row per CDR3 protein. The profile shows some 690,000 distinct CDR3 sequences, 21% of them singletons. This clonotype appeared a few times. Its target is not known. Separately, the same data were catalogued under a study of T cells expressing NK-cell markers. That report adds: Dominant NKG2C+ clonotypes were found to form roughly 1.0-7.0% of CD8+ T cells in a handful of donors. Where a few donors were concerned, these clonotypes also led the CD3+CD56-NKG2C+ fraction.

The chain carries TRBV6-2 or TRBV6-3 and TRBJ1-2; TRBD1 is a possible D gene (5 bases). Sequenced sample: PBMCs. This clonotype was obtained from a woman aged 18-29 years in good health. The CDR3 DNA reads TGTGCCAGCAGCGGGGTCGCTGGACACTACTATGGCTACACCTTC. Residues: CASSGVAGHYYGYTF.